A single sample is the source of the 5 T cell receptor beta chains below, sequenced in a study of blood T cell repertoires in COVID-19. Here immunoSEQ multiplex PCR was the method, and the copy in TCRdb shows in-frame clones only, minus some. The data contain more than 85,000 clones, about 85% of them singletons. Sequenced: peripheral blood. These receptors came from a woman aged 45-65 years with COVID-19, enrolled during active disease.

The rearrangement joins TRBV28 to TRBJ1-3; D is perhaps TRBD1 (6 bases). Germline CDR1 MDHEN, CDR2 SYDVKM. This CDR3 region has 14 residues. Trimming took 6 bases from V and 7 from J, leaving 16 bases between them. The CDR3 nucleotides are TGTGCCAGCAGCCCGGGACATGTGTCCAACACCATATATTTT. Amino acids: CASSPGHVSNTIYF.

The rearrangement joins TRBV25-1 to TRBJ2-5, with D tentatively TRBD2 (5 bases). The V end lost 4 bases, the J end lost 4 bases, and 7 bases lay between the germline ends. The CDR3 length is 12 residues. The germline V gene encodes CDR1 MGHDK and CDR2 SYGVNS. CDR3 in amino acids: CASSGGSETQYF. CDR3 nucleotide sequence: TGTGCCAGCAGTGGAGGGTCAGAGACCCAGTACTTC. Using reference TRBV25-1 and TRBJ2-5 for the parts outside the CDR3, the full variable domain is EADIYQTPRYLVIGTGKKITLECSQTMGHDKMYWYQQDPGMELHLIHYSYGVNSTEKGDLSSESTVSRIRTEHFPLTLESARPSHTSQYLCASSGGSETQYFGPGTRLLVL.

The chain employs TRBV5-1 and TRBJ2-2; D may be TRBD1 (5 bases). Trimming shortened V by 4 bases and J by 4 bases, and 14 bases separated the two germline ends. CDR3 size: 15 residues. In germline, CDR1 is SGHRS, CDR2 YFSETQ. In DNA form, the CDR3 reads TGCGCCAGCAGCCCGGACATTCGACTCACCGGGGAGCTGTTTTTT. It yields the protein CASSPDIRLTGELFF.

In its sample, this clone was seen once. V is TRBV9 and J is TRBJ2-1; the match to TRBD2 covers 11 bases. Losses at the gene ends were 2 bases for V and 9 bases for J; bases not matched to a gene: 4. The CDR3 sequence is 14 residues long. Per the germline V gene, CDR1 is SGDLS and CDR2 is YYNGEE. In nucleotides, the CDR3 is TGTGCCAGCAGCGTTAGCGGGGGGGCCGGTGAGCAGTTCTTC. Translation: CASSVSGGAGEQFF.

V gene TRBV5-1 combines with J gene TRBJ1-5, with a weak D call TRBD1 (5 bases). CDR3 length equals 15 residues. Germline V gives CDR1 SGHRS, CDR2 YFSETQ. V lost 0 bases and J 2 bases, leaving 9 bases between the germline ends. In DNA form, the CDR3 reads TGCGCCAGCAGCTTGGACCTACAGGGCAATCAGCCCCAGCATTTT. It is translated as CASSLDLQGNQPQHF.